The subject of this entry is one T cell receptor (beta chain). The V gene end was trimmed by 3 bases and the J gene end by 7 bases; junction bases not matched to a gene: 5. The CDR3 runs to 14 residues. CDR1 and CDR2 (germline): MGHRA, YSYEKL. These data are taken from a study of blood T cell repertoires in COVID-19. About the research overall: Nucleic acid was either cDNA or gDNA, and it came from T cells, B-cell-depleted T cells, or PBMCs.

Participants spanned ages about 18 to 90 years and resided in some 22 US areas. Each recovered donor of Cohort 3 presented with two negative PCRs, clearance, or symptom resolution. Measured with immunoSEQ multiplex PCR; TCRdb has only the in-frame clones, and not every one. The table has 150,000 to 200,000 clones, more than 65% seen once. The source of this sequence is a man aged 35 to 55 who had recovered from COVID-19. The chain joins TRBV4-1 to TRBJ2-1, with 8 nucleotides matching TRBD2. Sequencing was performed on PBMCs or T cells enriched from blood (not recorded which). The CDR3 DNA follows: TGCGCCAGCAGCCAGCCCGCGGGGGGTAATGAGCAGTTCTTC. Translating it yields CASSQPAGGNEQFF.